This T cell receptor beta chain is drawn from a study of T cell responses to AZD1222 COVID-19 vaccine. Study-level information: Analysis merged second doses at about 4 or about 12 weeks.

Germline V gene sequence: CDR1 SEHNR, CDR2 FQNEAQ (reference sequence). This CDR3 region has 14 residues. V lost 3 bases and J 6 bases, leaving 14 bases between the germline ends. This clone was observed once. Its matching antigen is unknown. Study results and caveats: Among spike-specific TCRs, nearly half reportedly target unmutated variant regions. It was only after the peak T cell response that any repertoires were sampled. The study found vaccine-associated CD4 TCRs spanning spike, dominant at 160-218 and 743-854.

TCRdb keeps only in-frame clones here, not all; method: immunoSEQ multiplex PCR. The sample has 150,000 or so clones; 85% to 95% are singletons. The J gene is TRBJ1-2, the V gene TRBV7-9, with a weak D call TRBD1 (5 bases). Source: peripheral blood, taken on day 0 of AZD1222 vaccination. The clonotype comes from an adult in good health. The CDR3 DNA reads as TGTGCCAGCAGCTTTCCCGGGACCGCGGATGGCTACACCTTC. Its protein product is CASSFPGTADGYTF.